The rows below give T cell receptor beta chains drawn from one sample of a study of response to subunit inactivated influenza vaccine. TCRdb independently ran MiXCR on the RT-PCR reads; one entry per CDR3 protein. Altogether under 800,000 distinct CDR3 sequences are present, about 14% being singletons, with the ten largest covering 6% to 7%. The source was PBMCs from blood, collected roughly 15 days before vaccination. These receptors were obtained from a man aged 50-60 years who received an inactivated influenza vaccine. Each CDR3 is given with its conserved first and last residue. The D gene is left open where the match is weak. Clone size is given for some rows only: seen once, a few or many times, or a class if the clone is expanded.

>TRBD1|NA|TRBJ2-7|16|TRBV5-1
TGCGCCAGCAGCCGGGCCCGGGACAGTGGGTCCTACGAGCAGTACTTC
CASSRARDSGSYEQYF
>NA|NA|TRBJ2-5|14|TRBV6-5
TGTGCCAGCAGTTACTTCGGGGGACGAGAGACCCAGTACTTC
CASSYFGGRETQYF
>NA|NA|TRBJ2-5|19|TRBV14
TGTGCCAGCAGCCAAGATTTCAACGTTGTGTTCGGGGCACAAGAGACCCAGTACTTC
CASSQDFNVVFGAQETQYF
>NA|many|TRBJ2-1|14|TRBV2
TGTGCCAGCAGTGAAGTTCAGAGCTACAATGAGCAGTTCTTC
CASSEVQSYNEQFF
>TRBD1|NA|TRBJ2-7|15|TRBV5-1
TGCGCCAGCAGCTCCCCAGGACAGGGACCCTACGAGCAGTACTTC
CASSSPGQGPYEQYF
>TRBD2|many|TRBJ2-5|13|TRBV29-1
TGCAGCGGGGGGACTAGCGGGAGAGAGACCCAGTACTTC
CSGGTSGRETQYF
>TRBD2|NA|TRBJ2-2|17|TRBV15
TGTGCCACCAGCAGAGATACGGTCCAGCGGGGCGCCGGGGAGCTGTTTTTT
CATSRDTVQRGAGELFF
>NA|NA|TRBJ1-2|13|TRBV3-1
TGTGCCAGCAGCCATGGGCCAGAGAGGGGCTACACCTTC
CASSHGPERGYTF
>TRBD1|few|TRBJ1-1|13|TRBV5-1
TGCGCCAGCTCCGTGGGGACAGGGACGTACGCTTTCTTT
CASSVGTGTYAFF
>NA|many|TRBJ2-7|14|TRBV6-5
TGTGCCAGCAGTTATTATGCGGGTCCCTACGAGCAGTACTTC
CASSYYAGPYEQYF
>NA|many|TRBJ2-4|15|TRBV12-3/TRBV12-4
TGTGCCAGCAGTTTGGCCCTAGCCGACAAAAACATTCAGTACTTC
CASSLALADKNIQYF
>TRBD1|NA|TRBJ2-7|12|TRBV7-9
TGTGCCAGCAGCTTCGTAGGGGGCCAGCAGTACTTC
CASSFVGGQQYF
>NA|NA|TRBJ2-3|14|TRBV7-2
TGTGCCAGCAGCTTAAGACTACCCCCAGATACGCAGTATTTT
CASSLRLPPDTQYF
>NA|NA|TRBJ1-1|13|TRBV14
TGTGCCAGCAGCCAAGCAGCGAACACTGAAGCTTTCTTT
CASSQAANTEAFF
>NA|NA|TRBJ2-5|15|TRBV7-2
TGTGCCAGCAGCTTAGTTGGTACAGGCCGTAATACCCAGTACTTC
CASSLVGTGRNTQYF
>NA|few|TRBJ1-1|10|TRBV29-1
TGCAGCGTCGTTTCTGTGATGGCTTTCTTT
CSVVSVMAFF
>NA|NA|TRBJ1-1|14|TRBV5-6
TGTGCCAGCAGCTTGAGTTCGCTTATCACTGAAGCTTTCTTT
CASSLSSLITEAFF
>NA|NA|TRBJ2-4|14|TRBV7-2
TGTGCCAGCAGCTTATTCATAGGCGGAAACATTCAGTACTTC
CASSLFIGGNIQYF
>TRBD1|NA|TRBJ2-1|16|TRBV6-2/TRBV6-3
TGTGCCAGCAGTTACTCTCCGGGACAGCTCCACAATGAGCAGTTCTTC
CASSYSPGQLHNEQFF
>TRBD2|few|TRBJ2-3|17|TRBV6-5
TGTGCCAGCAGTTACTCGGCTCCTGGGAGGGACACAGATACGCAGTATTTT
CASSYSAPGRDTDTQYF
>TRBD1|many|TRBJ1-2|16|TRBV20-1
TGCAGTGCTAAAGAAACAGGGGGCGATCGGGGCTATGGCTACACCTTC
CSAKETGGDRGYGYTF
>NA|few|TRBJ2-3|16|TRBV7-2
TGTGCCAGCAGCTTCCTCGGGGGACCTAGCACAGATACGCAGTATTTT
CASSFLGGPSTDTQYF
>NA|NA|TRBJ2-1|15|TRBV13
TGTGCCAGCAGCTTCCAGGGGCGCACCTACAATGAGCAGTTCTTC
CASSFQGRTYNEQFF
>NA|NA|TRBJ1-1|14|TRBV2
TGTGCCAGCAACCTCCATGGTTCGAACACTGAAGCTTTCTTT
CASNLHGSNTEAFF
>TRBD1|NA|TRBJ2-7|15|TRBV27
TGTGCCAGCAGTTTTGGGACAGGGCCGTCCTACGAGCAGTACTTC
CASSFGTGPSYEQYF
>NA|NA|TRBJ1-1|13|TRBV6-2/TRBV6-3
TGTGCCAGCAGTTACAGCGCAGGGGTTGAAGCTTTCTTT
CASSYSAGVEAFF
>TRBD2|NA|TRBJ2-5|15|TRBV6-2/TRBV6-3
TGTGCCAGCAGCCGCGACGGACTAGCGGGGGGATCCCAGTACTTC
CASSRDGLAGGSQYF
>NA|NA|TRBJ1-6|12|TRBV3-1
TGTGCCAGCAGCGATACCGTTGTGGCCCTCCACTTT
CASSDTVVALHF
>TRBD2|few|TRBJ2-7|14|TRBV5-1
TGCGCCAGCAGACTAGCGGGGGGGCCGAACGAGCAGTACTTC
CASRLAGGPNEQYF
>TRBD1|few|TRBJ2-5|16|TRBV7-9
TGTGCCAGCAGCCTGCGGACAGGGGGTAAAGGGGAGACCCAGTACTTC
CASSLRTGGKGETQYF
>NA|NA|TRBJ1-6|14|TRBV12-3/TRBV12-4
TGTGCCAGCAGAACCGGGACACCTAATTCACCCCTCCACTTT
CASRTGTPNSPLHF
>TRBD1|NA|TRBJ2-7|12|TRBV15
TGTGCCACCAGCAACAGGGGCTACGAGCAGTACTTC
CATSNRGYEQYF
>TRBD2|NA|TRBJ2-1|16|TRBV7-9
TGTGCCAGCAGCTTTCGAGGCGGGGGGGTTGGTAATGAGCAGTTCTTC
CASSFRGGGVGNEQFF
>TRBD1|few|TRBJ2-6|17|TRBV15
TGTGCCACCAGCAGAGCTCGACAGGGGGCTTGGTCCAACGTCCTGACTTTC
CATSRARQGAWSNVLTF
>TRBD2|many|TRBJ2-7|15|TRBV28
TGTGCCAGCACCACAAGTTCAAGTAGCGGGTACGAGCAGTACTTC
CASTTSSSSGYEQYF
>NA|NA|TRBJ2-7|12|TRBV30
TGTGCCTGGAGTGTTGTCAGTTACGAGCAGTACTTC
CAWSVVSYEQYF
>NA|few|TRBJ1-2|13|TRBV5-4
TGTGCCAGCAGCATATGGGGGGGGCGTGGCTACACCTTC
CASSIWGGRGYTF
>TRBD2|few|TRBJ2-5|17|TRBV10-3
TGTGCCATCAGTGACACCTACGCCGGGACTAGTCAAGAGACCCAGTACTTC
CAISDTYAGTSQETQYF
>TRBD2|NA|TRBJ2-1|20|TRBV2
TGTGCCAGCAGACCGACAGCCCTGGGACTAGCGGGGAGCTCCTACAATGAGCAGTTCTTC
CASRPTALGLAGSSYNEQFF
>NA|few|TRBJ2-7|15|TRBV5-6
TGTGCCAGCAGCTTGGGCCCTGAATTAAACTACGAGCAGTACTTC
CASSLGPELNYEQYF
>NA|NA|TRBJ1-4|15|TRBV12-3/TRBV12-4
TGTGCCAGCAGTTTAGGGTTTCCCACTAATGAAAAACTGTTTTTT
CASSLGFPTNEKLFF
>NA|few|TRBJ1-2|17|TRBV5-6
TGTGCCAGCAGGCCCGTCCGTTCAGGATTATCTAACTATGGCTACACCTTC
CASRPVRSGLSNYGYTF
>NA|many|TRBJ2-7|14|TRBV5-1
TGCGCCAGCAGCTTGGCCGGGACTCACTACGAGCAGTACTTC
CASSLAGTHYEQYF
>TRBD2|NA|TRBJ2-7|16|TRBV14
TGTGCCAGCAGCCTGCGGCGGGGGGCGCTAACCTACGAGCAGTACTTC
CASSLRRGALTYEQYF
>NA|NA|TRBJ2-3|17|TRBV28
TGTGCCAGCAGTTTATCCCGACTATATTCTAGCACAGATACGCAGTATTTT
CASSLSRLYSSTDTQYF
>NA|NA|TRBJ2-7|14|TRBV4-3
TGCGCCAGCAGCCAAATGTTAGGGGCCTACGAGCAGTACTTC
CASSQMLGAYEQYF
>NA|NA|TRBJ1-5|15|TRBV12-3/TRBV12-4
TGTGCCAGCAGTTTTCCACAGGGCGAAAGGCAGCCCCAGCATTTT
CASSFPQGERQPQHF
>NA|many|TRBJ2-5|14|TRBV12-3/TRBV12-4
TGTGCCAGCAGTTTAATCGGGAGCTCGGAGACCCAGTACTTC
CASSLIGSSETQYF
>NA|NA|TRBJ2-1|14|TRBV12-3/TRBV12-4
TGTGCCAGCAGTTTATTAAACAGCTACAATGAGCAGTTCTTC
CASSLLNSYNEQFF
>NA|NA|TRBJ1-4|13|TRBV5-1
TGCGCCAGCAGCCTAGAGACGGGTGAAAAACTGTTTTTT
CASSLETGEKLFF
>NA|many|TRBJ2-2|15|TRBV24-1
TGTGCCACCAGTTCCACAGGGACGAACACCGGGGAGCTGTTTTTT
CATSSTGTNTGELFF
>NA|NA|TRBJ2-1|13|TRBV12-5
TGTGCTAGTGGTTTGGGCGCCAACAATGAGCAGTTCTTC
CASGLGANNEQFF
>NA|NA|TRBJ2-3|13|TRBV9
TGTGCCAGCAGCGCCAACGTGGCAGATACGCAGTATTTT
CASSANVADTQYF
>NA|NA|TRBJ2-7|13|TRBV29-1
TGCAGCGTTGTCCTGCGGATGTCCTACGAGCAGTACTTC
CSVVLRMSYEQYF
>TRBD1|few|TRBJ2-7|16|TRBV12-3/TRBV12-4
TGTGCCAGCAGCCCCTCAGAGGACAGGGCGACCTACGAGCAGTACTTC
CASSPSEDRATYEQYF